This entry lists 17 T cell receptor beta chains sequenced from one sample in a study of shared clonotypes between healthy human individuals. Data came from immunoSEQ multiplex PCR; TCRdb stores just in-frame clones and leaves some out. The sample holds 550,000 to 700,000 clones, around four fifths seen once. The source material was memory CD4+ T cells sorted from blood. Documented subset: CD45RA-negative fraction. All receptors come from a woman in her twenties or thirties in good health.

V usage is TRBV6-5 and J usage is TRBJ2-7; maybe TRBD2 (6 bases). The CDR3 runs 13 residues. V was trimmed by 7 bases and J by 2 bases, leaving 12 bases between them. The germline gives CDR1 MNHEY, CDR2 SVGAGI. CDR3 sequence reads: CASTKGLAYEQYF. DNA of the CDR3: TGTGCCAGCACCAAGGGACTTGCCTACGAGCAGTACTTC.

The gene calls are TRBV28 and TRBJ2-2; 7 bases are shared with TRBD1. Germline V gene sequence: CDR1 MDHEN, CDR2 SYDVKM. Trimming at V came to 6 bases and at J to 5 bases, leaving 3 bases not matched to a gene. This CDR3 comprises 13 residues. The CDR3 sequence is CASSDRVTGELFF. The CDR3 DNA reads TGTGCCAGCAGCGACAGGGTTACCGGGGAGCTGTTTTTT. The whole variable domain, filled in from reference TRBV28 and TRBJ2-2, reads DVKVTQSSRYLVKRTGEKVFLECVQDMDHENMFWYRQDPGLGLRLIYFSYDVKMKEKGDIPEGYSVSREKKERFSLILESASTNQTSMYLCASSDRVTGELFFGEGSRLTVL.

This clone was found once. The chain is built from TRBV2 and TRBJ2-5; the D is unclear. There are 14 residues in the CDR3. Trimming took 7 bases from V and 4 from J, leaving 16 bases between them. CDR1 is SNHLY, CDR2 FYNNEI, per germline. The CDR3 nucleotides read TGTGCCAGCAATAAGGAAGTCAGAACAGAGACCCAGTACTTC. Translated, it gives CASNKEVRTETQYF.

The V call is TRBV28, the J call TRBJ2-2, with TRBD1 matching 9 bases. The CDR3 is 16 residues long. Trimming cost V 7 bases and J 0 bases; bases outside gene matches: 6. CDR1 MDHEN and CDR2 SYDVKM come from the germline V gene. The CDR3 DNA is TGTGCCAGCAAGGAACAGGGGGCTGCGAACACCGGGGAGCTGTTTTTT. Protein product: CASKEQGAANTGELFF.

This CDR3 is CASTRGDSPTYNEQFF. CDR3 in DNA: TGTGCCAGCACTCGGGGTGACTCGCCTACCTACAATGAGCAGTTCTTC. This rearrangement joins TRBV6-4 to TRBJ2-1; tentatively, D is TRBD2 (5 bases). Between the trimmed V and J ends, which lost 7 bases and 2 bases, there was a span of 18 bases. CDR1 is MRHNA, CDR2 SNTAGT, per germline. The CDR3 extends over 16 amino acids.

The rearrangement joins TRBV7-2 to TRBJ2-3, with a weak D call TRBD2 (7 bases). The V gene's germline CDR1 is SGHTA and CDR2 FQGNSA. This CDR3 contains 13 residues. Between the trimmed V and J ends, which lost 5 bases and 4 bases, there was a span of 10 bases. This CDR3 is CASSPGGSDTQYF. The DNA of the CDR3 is TGTGCCAGCAGCCCGGGGGGCTCAGATACGCAGTATTTT.

The CDR3: CASSSRPGQGIREKLFF. The CDR3 DNA reads TGTGCCAGCAGCTCCAGACCCGGACAGGGTATAAGGGAAAAACTGTTTTTT. The chain links TRBV7-8 to TRBJ1-4, with 8 bases aligning to TRBD1. The V segment lost 4 bases and the J segment 8 bases; nucleotides outside the gene matches: 15. CDR1 is SGHVS, CDR2 FQNEAQ, per germline. CDR3 length equals 17 residues.

The CDR3 DNA reads as TGTGCCTGGAGTGTACACGGACAGGGAATTTATCACTATGGCTACACCTTC. It yields the protein CAWSVHGQGIYHYGYTF. The chain joins TRBV30 to TRBJ1-2; 8 bases agree with TRBD1. The CDR3 contains 17 residues. The V and J ends lost 0 bases and 3 bases, in that order; junction bases with no gene match: 12. Germline CDR1 GTSNPN, CDR2 SVGIG (reference sequence).

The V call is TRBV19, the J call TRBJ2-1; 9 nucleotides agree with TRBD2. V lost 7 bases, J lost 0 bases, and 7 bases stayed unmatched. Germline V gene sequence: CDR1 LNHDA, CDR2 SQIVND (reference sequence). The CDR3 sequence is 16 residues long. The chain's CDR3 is CASTEGLASSYNEQFF. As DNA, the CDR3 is TGTGCCAGTACCGAGGGACTAGCCAGCTCCTACAATGAGCAGTTCTTC.

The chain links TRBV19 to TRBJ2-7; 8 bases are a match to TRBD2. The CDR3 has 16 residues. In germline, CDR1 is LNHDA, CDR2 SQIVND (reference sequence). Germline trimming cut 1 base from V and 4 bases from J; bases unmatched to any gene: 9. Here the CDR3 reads CASSIVAGGAVYEQYF. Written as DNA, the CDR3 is TGTGCCAGTAGTATAGTGGCGGGGGGCGCGGTGTACGAGCAGTACTTC.

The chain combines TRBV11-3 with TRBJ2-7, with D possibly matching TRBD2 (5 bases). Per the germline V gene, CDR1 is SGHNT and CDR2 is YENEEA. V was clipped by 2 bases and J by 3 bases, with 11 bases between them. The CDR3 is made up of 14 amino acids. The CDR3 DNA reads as TGTGCCAGCAGCTTAAGTGGGAGCCACTACGAGCAGTACTTC. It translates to CASSLSGSHYEQYF.

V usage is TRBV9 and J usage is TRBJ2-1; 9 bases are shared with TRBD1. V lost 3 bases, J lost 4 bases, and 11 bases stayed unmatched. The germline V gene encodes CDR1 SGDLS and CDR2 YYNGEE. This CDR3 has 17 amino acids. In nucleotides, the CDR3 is TGTGCCAGCAGCGCGCTCCCAGGACAGGGGTCTTACAATGAGCAGTTCTTC. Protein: CASSALPGQGSYNEQFF.

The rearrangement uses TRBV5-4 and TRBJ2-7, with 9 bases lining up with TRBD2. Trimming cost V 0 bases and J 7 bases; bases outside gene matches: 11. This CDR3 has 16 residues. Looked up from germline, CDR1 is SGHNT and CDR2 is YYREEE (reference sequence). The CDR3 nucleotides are TGTGCCAGCAGCTTGGGTAGCGGGAGACCCAGGGGGGAGCAGTACTTC. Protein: CASSLGSGRPRGEQYF.

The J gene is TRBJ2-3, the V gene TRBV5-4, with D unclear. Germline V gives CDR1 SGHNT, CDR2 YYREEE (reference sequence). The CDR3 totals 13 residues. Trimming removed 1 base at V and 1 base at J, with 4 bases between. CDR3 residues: CASSLKGTDTQYF. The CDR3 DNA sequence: TGTGCCAGCAGCTTGAAGGGCACAGATACGCAGTATTTT.

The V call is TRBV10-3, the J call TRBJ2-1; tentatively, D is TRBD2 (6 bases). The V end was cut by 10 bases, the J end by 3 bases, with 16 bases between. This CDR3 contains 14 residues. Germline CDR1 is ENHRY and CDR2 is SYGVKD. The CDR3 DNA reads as TGTGCCACCTCCCCGGGCGGGAACTACAATGAGCAGTTCTTC. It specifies CATSPGGNYNEQFF.

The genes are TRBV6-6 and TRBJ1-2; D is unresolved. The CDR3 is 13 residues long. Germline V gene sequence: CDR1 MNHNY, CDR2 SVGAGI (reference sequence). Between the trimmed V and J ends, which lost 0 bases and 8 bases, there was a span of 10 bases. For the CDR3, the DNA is TGTGCCAGCAGTTACTCGAATCGTGGGGGCTACACCTTC. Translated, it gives CASSYSNRGGYTF.

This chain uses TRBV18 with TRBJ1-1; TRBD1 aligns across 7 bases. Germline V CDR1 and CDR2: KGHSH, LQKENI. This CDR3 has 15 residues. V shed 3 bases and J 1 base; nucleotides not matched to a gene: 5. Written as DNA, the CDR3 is TGTGCCAGCTCACCCCCAAACAGGGGGAACACTGAAGCTTTCTTT. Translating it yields CASSPPNRGNTEAFF.